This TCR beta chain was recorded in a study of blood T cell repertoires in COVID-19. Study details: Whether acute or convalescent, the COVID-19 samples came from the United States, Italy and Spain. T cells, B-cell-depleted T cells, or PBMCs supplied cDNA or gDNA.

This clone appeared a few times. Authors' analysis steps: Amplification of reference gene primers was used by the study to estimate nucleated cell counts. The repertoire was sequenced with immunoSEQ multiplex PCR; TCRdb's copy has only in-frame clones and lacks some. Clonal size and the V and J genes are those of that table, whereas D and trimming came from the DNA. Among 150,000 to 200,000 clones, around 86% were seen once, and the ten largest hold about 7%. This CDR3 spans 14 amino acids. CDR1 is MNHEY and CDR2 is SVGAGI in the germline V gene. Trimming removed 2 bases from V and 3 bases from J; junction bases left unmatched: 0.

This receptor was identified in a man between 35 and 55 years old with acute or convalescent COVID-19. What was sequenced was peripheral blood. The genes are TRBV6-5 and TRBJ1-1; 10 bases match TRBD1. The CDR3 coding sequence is TGTGCCAGCAGTTACGGGACAGGGGACACTGAAGCTTTCTTT. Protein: CASSYGTGDTEAFF.